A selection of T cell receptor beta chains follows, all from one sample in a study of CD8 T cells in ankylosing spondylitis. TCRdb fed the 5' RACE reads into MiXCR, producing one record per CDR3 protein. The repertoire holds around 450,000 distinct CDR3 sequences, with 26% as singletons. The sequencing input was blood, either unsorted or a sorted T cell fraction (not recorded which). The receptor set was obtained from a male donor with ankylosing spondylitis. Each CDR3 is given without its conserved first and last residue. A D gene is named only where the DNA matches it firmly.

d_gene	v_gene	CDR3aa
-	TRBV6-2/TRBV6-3	ASTLVSEETQY
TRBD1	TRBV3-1	ASSQGTGSPF
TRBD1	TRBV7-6	ASSLGQGGSETQY
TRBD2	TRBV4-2	ASSQGLAEILTDTQY
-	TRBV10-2	ASRTEGSTDTQY
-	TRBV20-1	SARDRQGPWDGNTIY
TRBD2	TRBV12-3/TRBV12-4	ASSTPGGGTGELF
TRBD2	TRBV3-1	ASSPLAGGPGDEQY
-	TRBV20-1	SAIAAGNQPQH
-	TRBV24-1	ATSDSRGGSYNEQF
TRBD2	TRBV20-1	SAPPGGGRETQY
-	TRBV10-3	AISEEAGRSGANVLT
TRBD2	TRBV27	ASARGLAGFSGNEQF
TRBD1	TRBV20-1	SAPSLTGGMPDTQY
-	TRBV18	ASSPTTDTEAF
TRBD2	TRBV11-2	ASSPGTRYNEQF
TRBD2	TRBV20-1	SARPRLAGGPRHEQF
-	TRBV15	ATRKGPNTEAF
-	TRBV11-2	ASNPGGHTDTQY
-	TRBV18	ASSPSQGEDTQY
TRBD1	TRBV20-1	SARDRGTGNQPQH
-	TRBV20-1	SASLVREQY
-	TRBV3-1	ASSQGSGLGTEAF
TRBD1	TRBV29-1	SVDRTGNTEAF
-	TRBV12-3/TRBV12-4	ASSRSGRGYEQY
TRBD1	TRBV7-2	ASSLGAGGSGNTIY
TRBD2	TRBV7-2	ASTLAGVIQETQY
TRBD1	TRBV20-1	SARPNNRGQMRTEAF
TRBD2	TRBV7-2	ASSGTSGAYNEQF
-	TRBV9	ASNRRPSYNEQF
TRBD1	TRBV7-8	ASSRPGTGNTEAF
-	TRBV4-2	ASSYKGAGNTIY
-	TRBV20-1	SASTGNPSYNEQF
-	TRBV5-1	ASRLGGSSYEQY
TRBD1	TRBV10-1	ASSGQGLRRHEQY
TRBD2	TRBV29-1	SVQSQVAGGRDTQY
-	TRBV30	AWSRGDNEQF
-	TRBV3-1	ASRRPGGTLH
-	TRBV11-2	ASSPGTLSTEAF
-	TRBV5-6	ASSFRGNIQY
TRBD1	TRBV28	ATQDRAVDTIY
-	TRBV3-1	ASSHERRGKNIQY
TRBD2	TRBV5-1	ASSVDLAGAEQF
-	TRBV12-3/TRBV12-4	ASTYTGFGETQY
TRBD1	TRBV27	ASSGSSHRGLGAF